This is a list of T cell receptor beta chains from one sample in a study of read filtering for tumor transcriptome and immune sequencing. TCRdb analysed the reads with MiXCR anew, one entry per CDR3 protein. The repertoire holds over 90,000 distinct CDR3 sequences, with 20% to 25% as singletons. Sample: a population of CD138-negative cells sorted from bone marrow. Every receptor here comes from a donor at least 40 years old with multiple myeloma. Each CDR3 is given with its conserved first and last residue. D genes are given only for firm matches. Rows may omit the clone size; those that give it use once, few, many or a size class.

D gene: -
clone size: -
J gene: TRBJ1-4
V gene: TRBV7-9
CDR3 protein: CASSSGAFEKLFF
CDR3 DNA: TGTGCCAGCAGCTCAGGGGCGTTTGAAAAACTGTTTTTT

D gene: TRBD1
clone size: many
J gene: TRBJ2-7
V gene: TRBV18
CDR3 protein: CASSPRGTYEQYF
CDR3 DNA: TGTGCCAGCTCACCCAGGGGGACCTACGAGCAGTACTTC

D gene: -
clone size: many
J gene: TRBJ2-1
V gene: TRBV7-8
CDR3 protein: CASSLNRADEQFF
CDR3 DNA: TGTGCCAGCAGTTTAAACAGGGCGGATGAGCAGTTCTTC

D gene: -
clone size: -
J gene: TRBJ1-4
V gene: TRBV9
CDR3 protein: CASSPSGGVVTNEKPFF
CDR3 DNA: TGTGCCAGCAGCCCTTCTGGGGGCGTTGTGACTAATGAAAAACCGTTTTTT

D gene: -
clone size: few
J gene: TRBJ1-2
V gene: TRBV4-1
CDR3 protein: CASSRGRGTPNYGYTF
CDR3 DNA: TGCGCCAGCAGCCGTGGGAGGGGGACCCCTAACTATGGCTACACCTTC

D gene: -
clone size: few
J gene: TRBJ2-3
V gene: TRBV20-1
CDR3 protein: CSAVSRVDTQYF
CDR3 DNA: TGCAGTGCTGTGTCGAGGGTAGATACGCAGTATTTT

D gene: -
clone size: many
J gene: TRBJ2-6
V gene: TRBV20-1
CDR3 protein: CSANRPLSGANVLTF
CDR3 DNA: TGCAGTGCTAACAGGCCTCTATCTGGGGCCAACGTCCTGACTTTC

D gene: TRBD1
clone size: many
J gene: TRBJ1-5
V gene: TRBV6-2/TRBV6-3
CDR3 protein: CASIRQGSNQPQHF
CDR3 DNA: TGTGCCAGCATCAGACAGGGGTCTAATCAGCCCCAGCATTTT

D gene: TRBD1
clone size: many
J gene: TRBJ2-2
V gene: TRBV7-9
CDR3 protein: CASSYRQGARPGELFF
CDR3 DNA: TGTGCCAGCAGCTATCGACAGGGGGCCCGACCCGGGGAGCTGTTTTTT

D gene: -
clone size: many
J gene: TRBJ2-7
V gene: TRBV28
CDR3 protein: CASSLPGPNEQYF
CDR3 DNA: TGTGCCAGCAGTTTACCGGGACCTAACGAGCAGTACTTC

D gene: -
clone size: many
J gene: TRBJ2-3
V gene: TRBV5-1
CDR3 protein: CASSPGRTDTQYF
CDR3 DNA: TGCGCCAGCAGCCCGGGCCGCACAGATACGCAGTATTTT

D gene: -
clone size: many
J gene: TRBJ2-5
V gene: TRBV5-1
CDR3 protein: CASSLRQETQYF
CDR3 DNA: TGCGCCAGCAGCCTCCGGCAAGAGACCCAGTACTTC

D gene: -
clone size: many
J gene: TRBJ1-1
V gene: TRBV28
CDR3 protein: CASSQGLKNTEAFF
CDR3 DNA: TGTGCCAGCAGTCAAGGACTTAAGAACACTGAAGCTTTCTTT

D gene: -
clone size: -
J gene: TRBJ1-6
V gene: TRBV18
CDR3 protein: CASSPRTLLPYSSPPHF
CDR3 DNA: TGTGCCAGCTCACCCCGGACACTCCTCCCGTATAGTTCACCCCCCCACTTT

D gene: -
clone size: -
J gene: TRBJ2-7
V gene: TRBV2
CDR3 protein: CASRTGREQYF
CDR3 DNA: TGTGCCAGCAGGACTGGACGGGAGCAGTACTTC

D gene: -
clone size: few
J gene: TRBJ1-4
V gene: TRBV6-6
CDR3 protein: CASSYLPTATNEKLFF
CDR3 DNA: TGTGCCAGCAGTTATTTACCGACGGCAACTAATGAAAAACTGTTTTTT

D gene: -
clone size: many
J gene: TRBJ2-2
V gene: TRBV20-1
CDR3 protein: CSAAYSQTAGELFF
CDR3 DNA: TGCAGTGCTGCCTACTCCCAAACGGCCGGGGAGCTGTTTTTT

D gene: -
clone size: -
J gene: TRBJ2-1
V gene: TRBV29-1
CDR3 protein: CSGTRSSSYNEQFF
CDR3 DNA: TGCAGCGGAACACGGTCAAGCTCCTACAATGAGCAGTTCTTC

D gene: TRBD2
clone size: many
J gene: TRBJ2-1
V gene: TRBV6-2/TRBV6-3
CDR3 protein: CASRRGGASDNEQFF
CDR3 DNA: TGTGCCAGCAGACGGGGGGGGGCATCCGACAATGAGCAGTTCTTC

D gene: -
clone size: few
J gene: TRBJ2-7
V gene: TRBV27
CDR3 protein: CASSSNRYEQYF
CDR3 DNA: TGTGCCAGCAGTTCCAACCGCTACGAGCAGTACTTC

D gene: -
clone size: many
J gene: TRBJ2-3
V gene: TRBV20-1
CDR3 protein: CSAHNPGLLTDTQYF
CDR3 DNA: TGCAGTGCTCATAACCCGGGACTCCTCACAGATACGCAGTATTTT

D gene: -
clone size: few
J gene: TRBJ2-7
V gene: TRBV19
CDR3 protein: CASSMGASYEQYF
CDR3 DNA: TGTGCCAGTAGTATGGGGGCCTCCTACGAGCAGTACTTC

D gene: -
clone size: few
J gene: TRBJ2-3
V gene: TRBV29-1
CDR3 protein: CSATRDGRSTDTQYF
CDR3 DNA: TGCAGCGCCACGCGGGACGGCAGGAGCACAGATACGCAGTATTTT

D gene: -
clone size: -
J gene: TRBJ2-3
V gene: TRBV5-1
CDR3 protein: CASSLGRSTDTRYF
CDR3 DNA: TGCGCCAGCAGCTTGGGGAGGAGCACAGATACGCGGTATTTT

D gene: -
clone size: few
J gene: TRBJ1-2
V gene: TRBV5-1
CDR3 protein: CASRYDGKDYGYTF
CDR3 DNA: TGCGCCAGCAGATATGACGGAAAAGACTATGGCTACACCTTC

D gene: -
clone size: many
J gene: TRBJ2-3
V gene: TRBV4-1
CDR3 protein: CASSHRSGGFTDTQYF
CDR3 DNA: TGCGCCAGCAGCCATAGAAGTGGGGGGTTCACAGATACGCAGTATTTT

D gene: TRBD1
clone size: many
J gene: TRBJ2-7
V gene: TRBV7-9
CDR3 protein: CASSQIQGQGAFEQYF
CDR3 DNA: TGTGCCAGCAGCCAAATACAGGGACAGGGGGCGTTCGAGCAGTACTTC

D gene: -
clone size: many
J gene: TRBJ1-1
V gene: TRBV13
CDR3 protein: CASSLVRNTEAFF
CDR3 DNA: TGTGCCAGCAGCTTGGTCAGGAACACTGAAGCTTTCTTT

D gene: -
clone size: few
J gene: TRBJ2-1
V gene: TRBV7-2
CDR3 protein: CASGPTLNEQFF
CDR3 DNA: TGTGCCAGCGGACCCACTTTGAATGAGCAGTTCTTC

D gene: TRBD2
clone size: many
J gene: TRBJ2-1
V gene: TRBV6-5
CDR3 protein: CASTAGLAGDYNEQFF
CDR3 DNA: TGTGCCAGCACCGCGGGACTAGCGGGGGACTACAATGAGCAGTTCTTC

D gene: TRBD1
clone size: many
J gene: TRBJ2-5
V gene: TRBV3-1
CDR3 protein: CASSLQTGPQETQYF
CDR3 DNA: TGTGCCAGCAGCCTCCAGACAGGGCCCCAAGAGACCCAGTACTTC

D gene: -
clone size: many
J gene: TRBJ1-6
V gene: TRBV20-1
CDR3 protein: CSARDRRRVSSYNSPLHF
CDR3 DNA: TGCAGTGCTAGAGATAGACGCAGGGTCAGCTCCTATAATTCACCCCTCCACTTT

D gene: TRBD2
clone size: many
J gene: TRBJ2-7
V gene: TRBV6-6
CDR3 protein: CASSYEGGGVYEQYF
CDR3 DNA: TGTGCCAGCAGTTACGAAGGCGGGGGAGTCTACGAGCAGTACTTC

D gene: -
clone size: many
J gene: TRBJ2-4
V gene: TRBV28
CDR3 protein: CASSPRGGKNIQYF
CDR3 DNA: TGTGCCAGCAGTCCGAGGGGTGGCAAAAACATTCAGTACTTC

D gene: -
clone size: -
J gene: TRBJ1-1
V gene: TRBV7-4
CDR3 protein: CASSLAPNPEAFF
CDR3 DNA: TGTGCCAGCAGCTTAGCCCCGAACCCTGAAGCTTTCTTT

D gene: -
clone size: many
J gene: TRBJ1-5
V gene: TRBV7-2
CDR3 protein: CASSLAVRIPVILNQPQHF
CDR3 DNA: TGTGCCAGCAGCTTAGCGGTGAGAATCCCCGTTATCCTGAATCAGCCCCAGCATTTT

D gene: -
clone size: many
J gene: TRBJ2-3
V gene: TRBV27
CDR3 protein: CASRFSPLDTQYF
CDR3 DNA: TGTGCCAGCAGATTCTCACCTTTAGATACGCAGTATTTT

D gene: -
clone size: few
J gene: TRBJ2-3
V gene: TRBV12-3/TRBV12-4
CDR3 protein: CASKGVTDTQYF
CDR3 DNA: TGTGCCTCCAAGGGGGTAACAGATACGCAGTATTTT

D gene: TRBD1
clone size: few
J gene: TRBJ2-3
V gene: TRBV20-1
CDR3 protein: CSARDRRQGCTDTQYF
CDR3 DNA: TGCAGTGCTAGAGATCGGAGACAGGGTTGCACAGATACGCAGTATTTT

D gene: TRBD2
clone size: many
J gene: TRBJ2-1
V gene: TRBV5-1
CDR3 protein: CASHISGGSYNEQFF
CDR3 DNA: TGCGCCAGCCACATCAGCGGGGGTTCCTACAATGAGCAGTTCTTC

D gene: -
clone size: many
J gene: TRBJ2-3
V gene: TRBV6-6
CDR3 protein: CASSYADTQYF
CDR3 DNA: TGTGCCAGCAGTTACGCGGATACGCAGTATTTT

D gene: -
clone size: many
J gene: TRBJ2-5
V gene: TRBV5-1
CDR3 protein: CASSLAVSGLETQYF
CDR3 DNA: TGCGCCAGCAGCTTGGCCGTCTCGGGGTTGGAGACCCAGTACTTC

D gene: -
clone size: many
J gene: TRBJ2-7
V gene: TRBV20-1
CDR3 protein: CSALPGLAGSYEQYF
CDR3 DNA: TGCAGTGCTCTCCCTGGTCTAGCTGGTTCCTACGAGCAGTACTTC

D gene: TRBD1
clone size: many
J gene: TRBJ1-5
V gene: TRBV11-2
CDR3 protein: CASSSRAWTGVSNQPQHF
CDR3 DNA: TGTGCCAGCAGCTCCAGGGCTTGGACAGGAGTGAGCAATCAGCCCCAGCATTTT

D gene: -
clone size: -
J gene: TRBJ2-2
V gene: TRBV24-1
CDR3 protein: CATSVTGNTGELFF
CDR3 DNA: TGTGCCACCAGTGTCACAGGGAACACCGGGGAGCTGTTTTTT

D gene: -
clone size: many
J gene: TRBJ1-1
V gene: TRBV28
CDR3 protein: CASTQAFF
CDR3 DNA: TGTGCCAGCACCCAAGCTTTCTTT

D gene: TRBD1
clone size: -
J gene: TRBJ2-3
V gene: TRBV28
CDR3 protein: CASSSGQRTDTQYF
CDR3 DNA: TGTGCCAGCAGTTCGGGACAGCGCACAGATACGCAGTATTTT

D gene: -
clone size: many
J gene: TRBJ1-4
V gene: TRBV20-1
CDR3 protein: CSAKPGVNEKLFF
CDR3 DNA: TGCAGTGCCAAACCGGGGGTAAATGAAAAACTGTTTTTT

D gene: -
clone size: many
J gene: TRBJ2-1
V gene: TRBV5-1
CDR3 protein: CASGGGSYNEQFF
CDR3 DNA: TGCGCCAGCGGTGGGGGATCCTACAATGAGCAGTTCTTC